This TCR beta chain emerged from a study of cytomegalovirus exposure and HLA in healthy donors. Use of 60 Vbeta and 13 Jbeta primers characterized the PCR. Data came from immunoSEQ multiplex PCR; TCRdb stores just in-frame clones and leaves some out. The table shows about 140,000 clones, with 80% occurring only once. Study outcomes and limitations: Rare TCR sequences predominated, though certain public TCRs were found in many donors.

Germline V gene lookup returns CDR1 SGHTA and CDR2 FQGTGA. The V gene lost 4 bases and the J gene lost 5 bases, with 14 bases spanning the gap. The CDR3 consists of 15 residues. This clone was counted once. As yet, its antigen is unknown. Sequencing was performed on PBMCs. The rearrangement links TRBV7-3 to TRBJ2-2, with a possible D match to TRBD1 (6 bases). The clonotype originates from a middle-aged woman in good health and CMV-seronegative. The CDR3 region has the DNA TGTGCCAGCAGCTCTCAGGGGTACTGGACCGGGGAGCTGTTTTTT. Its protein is CASSSQGYWTGELFF.